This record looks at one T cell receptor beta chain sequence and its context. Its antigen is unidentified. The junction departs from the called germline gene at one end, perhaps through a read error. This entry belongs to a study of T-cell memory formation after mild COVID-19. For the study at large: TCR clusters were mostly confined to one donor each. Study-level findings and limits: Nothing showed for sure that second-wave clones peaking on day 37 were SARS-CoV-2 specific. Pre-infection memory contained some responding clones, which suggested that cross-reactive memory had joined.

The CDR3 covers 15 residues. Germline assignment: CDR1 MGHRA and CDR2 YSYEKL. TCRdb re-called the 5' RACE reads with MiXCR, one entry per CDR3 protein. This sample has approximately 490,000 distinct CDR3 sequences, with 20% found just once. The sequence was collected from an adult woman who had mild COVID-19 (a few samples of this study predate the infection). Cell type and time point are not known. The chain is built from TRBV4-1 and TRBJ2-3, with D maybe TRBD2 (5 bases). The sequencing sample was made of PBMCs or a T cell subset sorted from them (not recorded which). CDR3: CAGSPQDDYRDTQYF. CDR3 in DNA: TGCGCCGGCAGCCCTCAAGACGACTACAGAGATACGCAGTATTTT.